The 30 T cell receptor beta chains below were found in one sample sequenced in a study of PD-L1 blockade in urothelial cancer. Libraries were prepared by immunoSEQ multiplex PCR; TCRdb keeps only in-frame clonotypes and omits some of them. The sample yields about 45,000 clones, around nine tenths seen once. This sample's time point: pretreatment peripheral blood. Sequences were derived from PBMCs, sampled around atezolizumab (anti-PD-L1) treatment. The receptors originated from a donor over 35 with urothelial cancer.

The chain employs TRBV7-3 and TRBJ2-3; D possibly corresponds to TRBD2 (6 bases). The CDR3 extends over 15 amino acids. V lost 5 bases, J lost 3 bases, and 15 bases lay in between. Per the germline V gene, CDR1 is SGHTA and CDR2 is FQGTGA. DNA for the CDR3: TGTGCCAGCAGCCCGGGGCTAGCGAGAACAGATACGCAGTATTTT. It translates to CASSPGLARTDTQYF.

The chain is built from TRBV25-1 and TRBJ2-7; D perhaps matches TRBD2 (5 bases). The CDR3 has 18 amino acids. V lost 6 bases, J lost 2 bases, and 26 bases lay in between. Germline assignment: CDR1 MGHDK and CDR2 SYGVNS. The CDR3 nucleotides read TGTGCCAGCAGCCCATTTACACGGGTGAGCGGACCCACCTACGAGCAGTACTTC. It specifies CASSPFTRVSGPTYEQYF.

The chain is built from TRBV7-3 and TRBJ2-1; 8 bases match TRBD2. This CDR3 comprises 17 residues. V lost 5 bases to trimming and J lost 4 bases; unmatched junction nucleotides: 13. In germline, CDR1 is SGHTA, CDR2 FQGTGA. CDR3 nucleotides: TGTGCCAGCAGCCCCTGGGTGGGGAGCGGGGGATACAATGAGCAGTTCTTC. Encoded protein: CASSPWVGSGGYNEQFF.

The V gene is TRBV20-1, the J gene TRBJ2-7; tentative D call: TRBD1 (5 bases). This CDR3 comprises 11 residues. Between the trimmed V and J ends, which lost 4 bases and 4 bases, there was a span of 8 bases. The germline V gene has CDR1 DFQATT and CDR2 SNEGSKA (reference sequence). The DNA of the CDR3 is TGCAGTGCTACCGACAGATACGAGCAGTACTTC. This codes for CSATDRYEQYF.

The CDR3 DNA reads TGTGCCAGCAGGTTAACCGGGCAGGGCTTTGTCTACGAGCAGTACTTC. It specifies CASRLTGQGFVYEQYF. This chain connects TRBV11-2 to TRBJ2-7; D possibly corresponds to TRBD1 (5 bases). CDR1 and CDR2 (germline): SGHAT, FQNNGV. V was pared by 6 bases and J by 3 bases, with 21 bases between. The CDR3 loop spans 16 amino acids.

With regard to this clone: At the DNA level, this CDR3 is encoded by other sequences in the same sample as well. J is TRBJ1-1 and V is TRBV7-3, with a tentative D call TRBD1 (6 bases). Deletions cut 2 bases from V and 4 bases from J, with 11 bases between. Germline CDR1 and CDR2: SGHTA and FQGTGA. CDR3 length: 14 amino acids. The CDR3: CASSLGGAGTEAFF. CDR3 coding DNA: TGTGCCAGCAGCTTAGGGGGCGCGGGCACTGAAGCTTTCTTT.

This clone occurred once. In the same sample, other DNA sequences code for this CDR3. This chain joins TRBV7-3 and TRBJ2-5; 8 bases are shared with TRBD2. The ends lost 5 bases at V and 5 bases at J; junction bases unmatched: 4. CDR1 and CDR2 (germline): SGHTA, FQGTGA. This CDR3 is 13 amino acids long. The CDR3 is CASSPTGGETQYF. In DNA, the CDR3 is TGTGCCAGCAGCCCGACGGGAGGGGAGACCCAGTACTTC.

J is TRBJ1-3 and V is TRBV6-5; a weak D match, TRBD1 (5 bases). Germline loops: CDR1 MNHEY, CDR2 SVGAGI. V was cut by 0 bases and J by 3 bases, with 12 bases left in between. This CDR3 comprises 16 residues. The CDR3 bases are TGTGCCAGCAGTTACTCGGGGTCGCAGGGTGGAAACACCATATATTTT. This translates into CASSYSGSQGGNTIYF.

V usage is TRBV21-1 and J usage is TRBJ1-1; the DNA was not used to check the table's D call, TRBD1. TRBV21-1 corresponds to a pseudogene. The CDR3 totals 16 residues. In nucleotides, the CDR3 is TGTGCCAGCAGCTCCCGCCGGGACAGGGCTTACCATGAAGCTTTCTTT. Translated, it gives CASSSRRDRAYHEAFF.

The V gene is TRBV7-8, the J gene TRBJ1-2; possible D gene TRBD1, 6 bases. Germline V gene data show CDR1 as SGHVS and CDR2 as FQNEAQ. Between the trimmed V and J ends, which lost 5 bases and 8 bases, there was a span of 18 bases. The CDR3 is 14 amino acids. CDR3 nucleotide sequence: TGTGCCAGCAGCACCCCTGGGGGGGCGGGAGGCTACACCTTC. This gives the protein CASSTPGGAGGYTF. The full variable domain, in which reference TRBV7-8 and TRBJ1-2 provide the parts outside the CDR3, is GAGVSQSPRYKVAKRGQDVALRCDPISGHVSLFWYQQALGQGPEFLTYFQNEAQLDKSGLPSDRFFAERPEGSVSTLKIQRTQQEDSAVYLCASSTPGGAGGYTFGSGTRLTVV.

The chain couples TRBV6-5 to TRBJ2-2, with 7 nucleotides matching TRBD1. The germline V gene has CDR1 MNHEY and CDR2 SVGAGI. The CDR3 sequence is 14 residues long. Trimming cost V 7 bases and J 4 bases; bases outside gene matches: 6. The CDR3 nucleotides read TGTGCCAGCACCCTCACAGGGGTCACCGGGGAGCTGTTTTTT. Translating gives CASTLTGVTGELFF.

As DNA, the CDR3 is TGTGCCAGCAGTTCTCGGGTCTACAATCAGCCCCAGCATTTT. Its translation is CASSSRVYNQPQHF. The chain is built from TRBV6-5 and TRBJ1-5; no definite D call. The germline V gene encodes CDR1 MNHEY and CDR2 SVGAGI. The CDR3 has 14 residues. The V gene lost 4 bases and the J gene lost 3 bases, with 10 bases spanning the gap.

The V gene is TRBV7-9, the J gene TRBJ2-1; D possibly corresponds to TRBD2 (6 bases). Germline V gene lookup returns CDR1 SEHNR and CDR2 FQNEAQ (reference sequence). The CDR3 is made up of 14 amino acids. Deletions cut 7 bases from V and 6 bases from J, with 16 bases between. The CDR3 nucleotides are TGTGCCAGCACCCACGGGACTCCCGCCAATGAGCAGTTCTTC. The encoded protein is CASTHGTPANEQFF. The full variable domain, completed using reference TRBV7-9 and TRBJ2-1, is DTGVSQNPRHKITKRGQNVTFRCDPISEHNRLYWYRQTLGQGPEFLTYFQNEAQLEKSRLLSDRFSAERPKGSFSTLEIQRTEQGDSAMYLCASTHGTPANEQFFGPGTRLTVL.

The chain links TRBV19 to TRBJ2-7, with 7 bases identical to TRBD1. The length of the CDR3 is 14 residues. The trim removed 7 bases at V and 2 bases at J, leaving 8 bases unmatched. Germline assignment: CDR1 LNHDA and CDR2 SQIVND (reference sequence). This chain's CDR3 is CASTIRDRPYEQYF. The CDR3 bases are TGTGCCAGTACCATCCGGGACAGACCCTACGAGCAGTACTTC.

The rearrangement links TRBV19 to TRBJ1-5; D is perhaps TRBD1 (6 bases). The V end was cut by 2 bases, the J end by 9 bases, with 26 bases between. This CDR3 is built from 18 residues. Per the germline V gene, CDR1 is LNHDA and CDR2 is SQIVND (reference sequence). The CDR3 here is CASSIRGPGGPRGGPQHF. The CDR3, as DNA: TGTGCCAGTAGTATAAGGGGCCCGGGGGGCCCGCGGGGTGGGCCCCAGCATTTT.

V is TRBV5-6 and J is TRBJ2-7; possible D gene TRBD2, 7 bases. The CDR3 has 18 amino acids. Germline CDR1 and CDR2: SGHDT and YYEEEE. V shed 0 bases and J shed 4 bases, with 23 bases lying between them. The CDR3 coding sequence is TGTGCCAGCAGCTTGGGGGGGGTGCTGGGGGCGGGAGTGTACGAGCAGTACTTC. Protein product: CASSLGGVLGAGVYEQYF.

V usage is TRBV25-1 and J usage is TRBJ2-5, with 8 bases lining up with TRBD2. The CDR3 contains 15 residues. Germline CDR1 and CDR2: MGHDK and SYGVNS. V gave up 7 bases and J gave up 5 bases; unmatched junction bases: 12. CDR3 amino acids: CASIGSSGSGETQYF. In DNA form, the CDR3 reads TGTGCCAGCATCGGGTCGAGCGGGAGTGGGGAGACCCAGTACTTC.

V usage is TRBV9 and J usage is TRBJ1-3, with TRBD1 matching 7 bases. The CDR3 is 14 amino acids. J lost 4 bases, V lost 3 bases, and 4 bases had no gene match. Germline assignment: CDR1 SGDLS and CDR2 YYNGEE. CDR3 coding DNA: TGTGCCAGCAGCGGCCGACAGGGCGGAAACACCATATATTTT. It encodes CASSGRQGGNTIYF.

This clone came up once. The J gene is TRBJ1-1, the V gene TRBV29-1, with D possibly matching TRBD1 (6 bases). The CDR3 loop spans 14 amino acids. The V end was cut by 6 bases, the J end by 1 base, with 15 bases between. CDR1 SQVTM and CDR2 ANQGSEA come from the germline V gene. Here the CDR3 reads CSVGQGWGNTEAFF. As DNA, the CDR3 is TGCAGCGTAGGCCAGGGGTGGGGGAACACTGAAGCTTTCTTT.

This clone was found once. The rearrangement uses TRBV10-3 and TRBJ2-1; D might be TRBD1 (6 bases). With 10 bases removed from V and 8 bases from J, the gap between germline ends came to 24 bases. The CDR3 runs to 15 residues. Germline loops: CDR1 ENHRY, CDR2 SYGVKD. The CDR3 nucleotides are TGTGCCAGCAGCCCCAGGGGATTGAGTCTCGATGAGCAGTTCTTC. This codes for CASSPRGLSLDEQFF.

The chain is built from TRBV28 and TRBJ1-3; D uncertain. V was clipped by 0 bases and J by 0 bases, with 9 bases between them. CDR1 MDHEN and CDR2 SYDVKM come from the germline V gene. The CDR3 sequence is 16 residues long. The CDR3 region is CASSLWQVHSGNTIYF. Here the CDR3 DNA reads TGTGCCAGCAGTTTATGGCAGGTCCACTCTGGAAACACCATATATTTT.

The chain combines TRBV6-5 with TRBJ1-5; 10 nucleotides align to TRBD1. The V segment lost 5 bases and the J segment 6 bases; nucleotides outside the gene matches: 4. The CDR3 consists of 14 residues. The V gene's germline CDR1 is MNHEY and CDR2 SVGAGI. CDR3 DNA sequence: TGTGCCAGCAGTCCCCGGACAGGGGGTCAGCCCCAGCATTTT. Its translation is CASSPRTGGQPQHF.

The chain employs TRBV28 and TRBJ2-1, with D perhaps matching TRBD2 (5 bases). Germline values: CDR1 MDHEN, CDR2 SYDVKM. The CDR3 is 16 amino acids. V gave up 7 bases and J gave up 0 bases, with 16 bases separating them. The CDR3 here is CASTQAGMSSYNEQFF. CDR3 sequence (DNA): TGTGCCAGCACCCAGGCGGGCATGAGCTCCTACAATGAGCAGTTCTTC.

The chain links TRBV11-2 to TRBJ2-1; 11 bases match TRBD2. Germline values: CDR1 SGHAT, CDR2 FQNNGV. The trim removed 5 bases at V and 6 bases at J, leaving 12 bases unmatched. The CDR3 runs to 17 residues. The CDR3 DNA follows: TGTGCCAGCAGCCCCTGGGTGGGGACTAGCGGAGCCAATGAGCAGTTCTTC. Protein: CASSPWVGTSGANEQFF.

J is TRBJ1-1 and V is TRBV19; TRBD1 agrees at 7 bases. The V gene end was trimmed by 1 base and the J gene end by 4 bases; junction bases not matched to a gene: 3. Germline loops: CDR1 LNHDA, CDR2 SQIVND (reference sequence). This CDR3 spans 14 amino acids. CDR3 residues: CASSIVGGSTEAFF. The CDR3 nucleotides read TGTGCCAGTAGTATAGTAGGGGGCAGCACTGAAGCTTTCTTT.

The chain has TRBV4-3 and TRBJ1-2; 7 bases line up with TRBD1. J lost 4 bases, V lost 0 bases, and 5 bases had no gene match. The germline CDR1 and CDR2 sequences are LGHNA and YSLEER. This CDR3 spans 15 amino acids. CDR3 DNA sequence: TGCGCCAGCAGCCAAGAGACGACAGGGACCTATGGCTACACCTTC. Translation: CASSQETTGTYGYTF.

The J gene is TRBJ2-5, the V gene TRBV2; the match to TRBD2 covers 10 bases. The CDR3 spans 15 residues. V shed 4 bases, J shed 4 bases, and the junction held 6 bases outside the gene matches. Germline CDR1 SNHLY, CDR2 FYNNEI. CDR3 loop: CASSGLAGGGETQYF. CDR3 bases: TGTGCCAGCAGTGGTTTAGCGGGAGGAGGAGAGACCCAGTACTTC.

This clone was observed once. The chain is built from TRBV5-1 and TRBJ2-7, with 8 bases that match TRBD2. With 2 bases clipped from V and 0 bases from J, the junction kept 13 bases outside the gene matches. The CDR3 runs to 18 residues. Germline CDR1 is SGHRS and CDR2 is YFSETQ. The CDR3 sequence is CASSFGLAGGGFSYEQYF. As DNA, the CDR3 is TGCGCCAGCAGCTTCGGGCTAGCGGGCGGGGGGTTCTCCTACGAGCAGTACTTC.

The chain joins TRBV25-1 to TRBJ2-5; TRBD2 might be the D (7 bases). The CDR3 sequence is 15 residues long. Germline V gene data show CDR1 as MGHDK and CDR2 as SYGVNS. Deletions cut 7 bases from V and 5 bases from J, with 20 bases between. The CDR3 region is CASTRGAGASETQYF. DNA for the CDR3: TGTGCCAGCACCCGGGGGGCAGGGGCGTCGGAGACCCAGTACTTC.

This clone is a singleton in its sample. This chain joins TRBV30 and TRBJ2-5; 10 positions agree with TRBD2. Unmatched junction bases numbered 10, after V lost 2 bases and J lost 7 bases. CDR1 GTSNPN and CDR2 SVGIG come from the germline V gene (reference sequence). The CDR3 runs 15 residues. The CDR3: CAWSSVSGRLGTQYF. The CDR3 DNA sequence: TGTGCCTGGAGTTCGGTTAGCGGGAGGTTAGGGACCCAGTACTTC. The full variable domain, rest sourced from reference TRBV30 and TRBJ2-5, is SQTIHQWPATLVQPVGSPLSLECTVEGTSNPNLYWYRQAAGRGLQLLFYSVGIGQISSEVPQNLSASRPQDRQFILSSKKLLLSDSGFYLCAWSSVSGRLGTQYFGPGTRLLVL.